This T cell receptor beta chain was found in a study of T cells in Graves' hyperthyroidism and ophthalmopathy. This CDR3 has 14 amino acids. The V gene lost 3 bases and the J gene lost 8 bases, with 11 bases spanning the gap. Germline-derived CDR1 and CDR2 are LNHDA and SQIVND (reference sequence). It was uncontrolled infection, other autoimmune disease, pregnancy or lactation that excluded patients. PBMCs were sourced from 9 to 10 ml fresh peripheral blood. In its sample, this clonotype was seen many times. Its antigen is still unknown. Study-level findings and limits: Blood also held most thyroid clonotypes expanded beyond 0.001. Patients with ophthalmopathy were separated from those with stable hyperthyroidism by a 13 V-J model.

Researchers amplified the TCR beta CDR3 regions from RNA transcripts. First-round RT-PCR with HTBI primers amplified the TCR CDR3 region. TCRdb recomputed calls from the multiplex PCR reads with MiXCR, one row per CDR3 protein. The table has 750,000 to 900,000 distinct CDR3 sequences, 38% seen once; the top ten hold about 8.9%. The sequencing input was blood. The sequence was collected from a man between 18 and 35 years old with Graves' hyperthyroidism. The chain is built from TRBV19 and TRBJ1-6; TRBD1 might be the D (5 bases). Here the CDR3 reads CASSIEGVDSPLHF. Written as DNA, the CDR3 is TGTGCCAGTAGTATCGAAGGGGTTGATTCACCCCTCCACTTT.